The 3 T cell receptor beta chains reported below all come from one sample, sequenced in a study of cytomegalovirus exposure and HLA in healthy donors. The PCR made use of 60 Vbeta and 13 Jbeta primers. Libraries were prepared by immunoSEQ multiplex PCR; TCRdb keeps only in-frame clonotypes and omits some of them. The sample lists tens of thousands of clones, more than 70% occurring once. The sample taken for sequencing was PBMCs. The receptors were gathered from a male donor in good health and CMV-seropositive.

The rearrangement uses TRBV28 and TRBJ1-4; 11 nucleotides agree with TRBD1. CDR1 is MDHEN, CDR2 SYDVKM, per germline. The ends lost 6 bases at V and 7 bases at J; junction bases unmatched: 4. This CDR3 region has 14 residues. The CDR3, as DNA: TGTGCCAGCAGGCGGACAGGGGGCGGTGAAAAACTGTTTTTT. Translation: CASRRTGGGEKLFF.

V and J are TRBV30 and TRBJ2-1; 9 positions agree with TRBD2. After removal of 3 bases from V and 6 bases from J, the junction contained 6 bases not matched to a gene. The CDR3 totals 14 residues. CDR1 and CDR2 (germline): GTSNPN, SVGIG (reference sequence). CDR3 DNA: TGTGCCTGGAGAGGGACTAGCCCAATCAATGAGCAGTTCTTC. This gives the protein CAWRGTSPINEQFF.

The rearrangement links TRBV19 to TRBJ2-4; 11 nucleotides agree with TRBD2. CDR3 length: 17 residues. CDR1 is LNHDA, CDR2 SQIVND, per germline (reference sequence). Trimming at V came to 4 bases and at J to 5 bases, leaving 10 bases not matched to a gene. CDR3 sequence: CASSTDRGLAVQNIQYF. CDR3 in DNA: TGTGCCAGTAGTACGGACAGGGGACTAGCGGTTCAAAACATTCAGTACTTC.